The 10 T cell receptor beta chains in this list originate from one sample, sequenced in a study of vaccination effects on CD4 cells after COVID-19. These receptors have no identified antigens. The repertoire was sequenced with immunoSEQ multiplex PCR; TCRdb's copy has only in-frame clones and lacks some. This sample carries roughly 30,000 clones, around 73% of them seen once, and the ten largest clones take around 30%. Before sequencing, viral peptide pools were used by the ViraFEST assay to expand antigen-specific CD4+ T cells. Having been cultured for around ten days, the cells underwent CD4+ T cell isolation. Vaccine recipients, nucleocapsid antibody negative, had no prior SARS-CoV-2 infection. The starting material was CD4+ T cells from PBMCs cultured with HCoV-OC43 spike peptides, obtained before COVID-19 vaccination. Subset of the sample: HCoV-OC43 spike overlapping peptide pool stimulation. The origin of the receptors is a human donor who received a COVID-19 vaccine.

This clone was observed a handful of times. The chain links TRBV28 to TRBJ1-2; tentative D call: TRBD1 (5 bases). Trimming stripped 4 bases from V and 0 bases from J, with 15 bases between. CDR1 is MDHEN, CDR2 SYDVKM, per germline. This CDR3 spans 16 amino acids. The CDR3 nucleotides read TGTGCCAGCAGTTCGGGACTCCGATCGTCTAACTATGGCTACACCTTC. Translating it yields CASSSGLRSSNYGYTF.

Written as DNA, the CDR3 is TGTGCCTGGAGTCCCCACCTCAGTTACTCCGGGGGGCAGTACTTC. It yields the protein CAWSPHLSYSGGQYF. The genes are TRBV30 and TRBJ2-7; TRBD2 might be the D (6 bases). This CDR3 is built from 15 residues. Germline-derived CDR1 and CDR2 are GTSNPN and SVGIG (reference sequence). The V gene lost 2 bases and the J gene lost 9 bases, with 23 bases spanning the gap.

The V and J genes are TRBV9 and TRBJ2-5; 8 positions agree with TRBD2. The CDR3 spans 15 residues. Germline V gene lookup returns CDR1 SGDLS and CDR2 YYNGEE. Losses at the gene ends were 4 bases for V and 5 bases for J; bases not matched to a gene: 10. The CDR3 nucleotides read TGTGCCAGCAGCCTCGGGGGGGGCAAGTCGGAGACCCAGTACTTC. Residues: CASSLGGGKSETQYF.

The chain's CDR3 is CATRGAGVNTGELFF. Written as DNA, the CDR3 is TGTGCCACCAGGGGAGCAGGGGTGAACACCGGGGAGCTGTTTTTT. The V and J genes are TRBV10-3 and TRBJ2-2, with a weak D call TRBD1 (6 bases). Between the trimmed V and J ends, which lost 10 bases and 1 base, there was a span of 16 bases. CDR1 is ENHRY, CDR2 SYGVKD, per germline. The CDR3 length is 15 residues.

The chain combines TRBV18 with TRBJ2-2; 8 nucleotides line up with TRBD2. J lost 0 bases, V lost 1 base, and 4 bases had no gene match. CDR1 and CDR2 (germline): KGHSH, LQKENI. The CDR3 totals 17 residues. The CDR3 region is CASSPLAGQANTGELFF. CDR3 coding DNA: TGTGCCAGCTCACCACTAGCGGGACAAGCGAACACCGGGGAGCTGTTTTTT.

The gene calls are TRBV27 and TRBJ1-2, with TRBD1 matching 8 bases. Germline CDR1 and CDR2: MNHEY and SMNVEV (reference sequence). V gave up 5 bases and J gave up 8 bases; unmatched junction bases: 10. The CDR3 totals 14 residues. The CDR3 here is CASSPAGTGLGYTF. CDR3 nucleotide sequence: TGTGCCAGCAGTCCGGCAGGGACAGGTCTGGGCTACACCTTC.

The V gene is TRBV5-5, the J gene TRBJ2-5; 8 bases match TRBD2. V lost 5 bases, J lost 5 bases, and 5 bases stayed unmatched. The CDR3 covers 13 residues. The germline V gene encodes CDR1 SGHKS and CDR2 YYEKEE (reference sequence). The CDR3 coding sequence is TGTGCCAGCAGTATGTCGGGGGGGGAGACCCAGTACTTC. It is translated as CASSMSGGETQYF.

The chain has TRBV9 and TRBJ1-1, with D unresolved. V lost 2 bases, J lost 4 bases, and 6 bases lay in between. There are 12 residues in the CDR3. Germline assignment: CDR1 SGDLS and CDR2 YYNGEE. The CDR3 here is CASSVQGTEAFF. For the CDR3, the DNA is TGTGCCAGCAGCGTCCAAGGCACTGAAGCTTTCTTT.

This sequence joins TRBV28 and TRBJ2-2; maybe TRBD2 (6 bases). The germline V and J ends were trimmed by 10 bases and 1 base, with 13 bases remaining between them. Looked up from germline, CDR1 is MDHEN and CDR2 is SYDVKM. CDR3 size: 14 residues. CDR3 sequence (DNA): TGTGCCACTTCGAGCGGGCAGAACACCGGGGAGCTGTTTTTT. Its translation is CATSSGQNTGELFF.

The chain has TRBV4-1 and TRBJ2-1; the D is unclear. Trimming removed 2 bases at V and 0 bases at J, with 5 bases between. Per the germline V gene, CDR1 is MGHRA and CDR2 is YSYEKL. The CDR3 length is 14 residues. The DNA for the CDR3 is TGCGCCAGCAGCCAAATCTCCTCCTACAATGAGCAGTTCTTC. Translation: CASSQISSYNEQFF.